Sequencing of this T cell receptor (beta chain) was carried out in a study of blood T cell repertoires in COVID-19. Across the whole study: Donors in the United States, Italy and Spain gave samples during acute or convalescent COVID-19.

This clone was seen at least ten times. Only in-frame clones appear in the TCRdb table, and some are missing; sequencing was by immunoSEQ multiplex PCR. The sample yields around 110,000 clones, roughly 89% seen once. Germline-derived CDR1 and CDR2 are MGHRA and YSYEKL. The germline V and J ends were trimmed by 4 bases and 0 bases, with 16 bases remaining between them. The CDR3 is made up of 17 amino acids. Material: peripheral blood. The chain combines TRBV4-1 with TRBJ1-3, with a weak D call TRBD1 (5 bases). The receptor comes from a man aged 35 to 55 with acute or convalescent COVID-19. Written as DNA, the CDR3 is TGCGCCAGCAGCCGGCAGGGAATCGTTATCTCTGGAAACACCATATATTTT. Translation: CASSRQGIVISGNTIYF.